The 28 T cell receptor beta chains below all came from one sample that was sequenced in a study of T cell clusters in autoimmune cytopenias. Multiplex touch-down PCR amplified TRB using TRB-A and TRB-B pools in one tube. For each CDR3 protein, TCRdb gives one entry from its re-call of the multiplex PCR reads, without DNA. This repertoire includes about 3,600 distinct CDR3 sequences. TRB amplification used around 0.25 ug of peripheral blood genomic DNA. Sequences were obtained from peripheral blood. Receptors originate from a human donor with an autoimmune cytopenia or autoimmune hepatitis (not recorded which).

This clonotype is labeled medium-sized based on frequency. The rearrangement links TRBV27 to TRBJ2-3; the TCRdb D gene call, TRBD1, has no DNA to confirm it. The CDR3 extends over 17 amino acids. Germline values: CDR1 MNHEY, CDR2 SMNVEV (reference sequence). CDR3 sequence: CASSLSPLTVDRGTQYF.

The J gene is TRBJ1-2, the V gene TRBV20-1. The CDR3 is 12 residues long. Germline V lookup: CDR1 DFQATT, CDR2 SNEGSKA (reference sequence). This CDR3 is CSVGVRDYGYTF.

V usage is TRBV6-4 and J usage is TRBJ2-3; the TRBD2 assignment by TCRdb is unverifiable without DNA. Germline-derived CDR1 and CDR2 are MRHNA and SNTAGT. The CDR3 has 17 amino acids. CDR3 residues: CASSDGASGGPTDTQYF.

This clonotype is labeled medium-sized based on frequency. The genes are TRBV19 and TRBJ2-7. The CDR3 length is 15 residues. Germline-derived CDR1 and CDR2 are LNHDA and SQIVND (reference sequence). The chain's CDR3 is CASSTGMDSSYEQYF. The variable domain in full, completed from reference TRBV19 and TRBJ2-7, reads DGGITQSPKYLFRKEGQNVTLSCEQNLNHDAMYWYRQDPGQGLRLIYYSQIVNDFQKGDIAEGYSVSREKKESFPLTVTSAQKNPTAFYLCASSTGMDSSYEQYFGPGTRLTVT.

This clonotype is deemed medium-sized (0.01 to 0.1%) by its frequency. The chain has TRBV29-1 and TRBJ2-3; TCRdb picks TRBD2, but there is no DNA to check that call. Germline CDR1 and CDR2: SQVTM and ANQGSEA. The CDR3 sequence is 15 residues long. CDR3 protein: CSPDGSKKSTDTQYF.

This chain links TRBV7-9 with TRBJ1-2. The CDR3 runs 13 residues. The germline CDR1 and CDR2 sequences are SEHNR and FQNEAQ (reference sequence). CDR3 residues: CASSYRQNYGYTF.

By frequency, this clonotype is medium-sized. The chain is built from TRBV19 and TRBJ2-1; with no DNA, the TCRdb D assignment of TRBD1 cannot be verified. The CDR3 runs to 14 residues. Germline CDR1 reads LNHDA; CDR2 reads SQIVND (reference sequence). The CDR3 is CASSFRGMNNEQFF.

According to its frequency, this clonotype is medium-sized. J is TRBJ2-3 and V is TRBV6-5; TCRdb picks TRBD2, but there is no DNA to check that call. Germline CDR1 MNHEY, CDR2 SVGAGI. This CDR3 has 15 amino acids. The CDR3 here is CASVALAGGLDTQYF.

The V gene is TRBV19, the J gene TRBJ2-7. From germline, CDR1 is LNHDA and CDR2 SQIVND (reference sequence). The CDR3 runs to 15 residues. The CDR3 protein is CASSVESADYYEQYF.

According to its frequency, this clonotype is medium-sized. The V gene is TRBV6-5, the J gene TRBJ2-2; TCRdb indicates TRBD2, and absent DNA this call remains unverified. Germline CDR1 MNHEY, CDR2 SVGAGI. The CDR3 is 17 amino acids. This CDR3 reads CASSYSGLAGATGELFF.

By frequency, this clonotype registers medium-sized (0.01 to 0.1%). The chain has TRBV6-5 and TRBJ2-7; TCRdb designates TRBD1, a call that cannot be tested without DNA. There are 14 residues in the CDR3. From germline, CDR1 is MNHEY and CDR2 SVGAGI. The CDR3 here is CASSPGDRGYEQYF.

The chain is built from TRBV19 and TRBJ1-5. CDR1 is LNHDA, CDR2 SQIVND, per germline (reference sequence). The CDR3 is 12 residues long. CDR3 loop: CAVGQTSQPQHF.

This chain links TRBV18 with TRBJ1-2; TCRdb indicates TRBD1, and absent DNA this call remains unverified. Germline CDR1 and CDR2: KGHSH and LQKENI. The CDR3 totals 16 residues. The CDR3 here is CASSPMDRPANYGYTF.

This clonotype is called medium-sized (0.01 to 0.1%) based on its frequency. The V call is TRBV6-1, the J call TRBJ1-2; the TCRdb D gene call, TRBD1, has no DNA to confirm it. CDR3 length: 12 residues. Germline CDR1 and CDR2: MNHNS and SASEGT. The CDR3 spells CASGQGSYGYTF.

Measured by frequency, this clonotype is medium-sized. The CDR3 is CAWSGLGDPTEQFF. The chain employs TRBV30 and TRBJ2-1. The CDR3 totals 14 residues. The germline V gene has CDR1 GTSNPN and CDR2 SVGIG (reference sequence).

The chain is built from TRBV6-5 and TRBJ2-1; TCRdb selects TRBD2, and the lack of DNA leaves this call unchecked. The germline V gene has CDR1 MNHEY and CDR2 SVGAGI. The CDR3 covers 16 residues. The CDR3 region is CASTRLAGGPQNEQFF.

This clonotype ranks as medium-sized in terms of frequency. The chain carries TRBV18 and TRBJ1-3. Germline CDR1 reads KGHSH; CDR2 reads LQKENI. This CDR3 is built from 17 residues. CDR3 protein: CASSPLGISSSGNTIYF. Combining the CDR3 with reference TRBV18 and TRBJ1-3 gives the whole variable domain NAGVMQNPRHLVRRRGQEARLRCSPMKGHSHVYWYRQLPEEGLKFMVYLQKENIIDESGMPKERFSAEFPKEGPSILRIQQVVRGDSAAYFCASSPLGISSSGNTIYFGEGSWLTVV.

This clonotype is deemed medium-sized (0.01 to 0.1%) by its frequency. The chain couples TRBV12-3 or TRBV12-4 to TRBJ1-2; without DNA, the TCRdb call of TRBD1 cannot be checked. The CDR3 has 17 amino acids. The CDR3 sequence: CASSLPQGAPSHYGYTF.

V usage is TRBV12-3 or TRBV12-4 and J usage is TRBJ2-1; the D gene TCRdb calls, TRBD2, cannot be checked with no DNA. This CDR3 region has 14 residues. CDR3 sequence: CASSLAGGHNEQFF.

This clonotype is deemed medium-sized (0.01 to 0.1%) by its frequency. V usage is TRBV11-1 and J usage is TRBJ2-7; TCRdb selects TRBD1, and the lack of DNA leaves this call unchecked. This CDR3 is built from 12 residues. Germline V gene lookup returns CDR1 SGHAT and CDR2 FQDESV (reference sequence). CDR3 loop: CASSLTGYEQYF. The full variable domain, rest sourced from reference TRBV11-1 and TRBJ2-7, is EAEVAQSPRYKITEKSQAVAFWCDPISGHATLYWYRQILGQGPELLVQFQDESVVDDSQLPKDRFSAERLKGVDSTLKIQPAELGDSAMYLCASSLTGYEQYFGPGTRLTVT.

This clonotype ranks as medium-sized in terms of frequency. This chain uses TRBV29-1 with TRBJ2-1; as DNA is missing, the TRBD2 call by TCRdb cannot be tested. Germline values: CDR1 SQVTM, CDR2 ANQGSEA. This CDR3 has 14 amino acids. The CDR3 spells CSVVSSGGSGEQFF.

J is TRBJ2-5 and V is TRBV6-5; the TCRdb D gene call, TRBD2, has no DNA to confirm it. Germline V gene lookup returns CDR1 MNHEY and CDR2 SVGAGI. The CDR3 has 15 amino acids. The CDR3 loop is CASSQTLAGSETQYF.

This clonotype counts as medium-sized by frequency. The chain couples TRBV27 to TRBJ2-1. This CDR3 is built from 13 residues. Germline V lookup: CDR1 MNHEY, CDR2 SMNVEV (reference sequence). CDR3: CASSLSPYNEQFF.

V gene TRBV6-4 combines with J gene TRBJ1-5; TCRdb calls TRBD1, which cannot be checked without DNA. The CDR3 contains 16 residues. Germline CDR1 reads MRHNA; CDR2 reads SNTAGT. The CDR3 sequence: CASSYRGTGPHNPQHF.

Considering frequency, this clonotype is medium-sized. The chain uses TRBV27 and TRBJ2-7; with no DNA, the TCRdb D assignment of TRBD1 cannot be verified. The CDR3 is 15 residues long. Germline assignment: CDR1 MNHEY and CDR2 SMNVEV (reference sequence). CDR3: CASRKTGGQAYEQYF.

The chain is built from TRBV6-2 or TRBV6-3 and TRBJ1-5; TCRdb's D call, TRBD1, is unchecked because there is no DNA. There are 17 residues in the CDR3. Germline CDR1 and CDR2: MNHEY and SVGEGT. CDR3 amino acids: CASSTTGQAFSNQPQHF.

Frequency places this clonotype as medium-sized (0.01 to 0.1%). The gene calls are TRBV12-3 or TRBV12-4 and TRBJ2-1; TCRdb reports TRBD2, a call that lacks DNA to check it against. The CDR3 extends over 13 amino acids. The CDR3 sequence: CASSTRDSGGLFF.

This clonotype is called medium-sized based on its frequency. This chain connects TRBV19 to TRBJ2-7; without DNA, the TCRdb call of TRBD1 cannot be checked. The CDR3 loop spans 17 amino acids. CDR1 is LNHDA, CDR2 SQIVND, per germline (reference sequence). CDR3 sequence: CASTGTGGAGAAYEQYF.